The 15 T cell receptor beta chains reported below all come from one sample, sequenced in a study of glioma-infiltrating T cells after dendritic cell vaccination. Documented time point: after dendritic cell vaccination, including at tumor progression/relapse. TCRdb's copy holds only in-frame clones and misses some; the assay was immunoSEQ multiplex PCR. The profile shows roughly 100,000 clones, around 91% of them singletons. This specimen consisted of blood, obtained after dendritic cell vaccination. Source of these receptors: a human donor with glioblastoma.

The chain carries TRBV9 and TRBJ1-1; 7 bases are a match to TRBD1. Germline CDR1 SGDLS, CDR2 YYNGEE. The CDR3 length is 17 residues. V lost 0 bases to trimming and J lost 7 bases; unmatched junction nucleotides: 15. The CDR3 is CASSVDAGQLSGFEAFF. The CDR3 bases are TGTGCCAGCAGCGTAGATGCGGGACAGCTAAGCGGGTTTGAAGCTTTCTTT.

The chain links TRBV21-1 to TRBJ2-7; the table's D gene call, TRBD2, was not cross checked with the DNA. TRBV21-1 is a recognized pseudogene. The CDR3 is 19 residues long. The CDR3 is CASSRVTGDQREGLGEQYF. CDR3 DNA sequence: TGTGCCAGCAGCAGAGTAACAGGTGATCAGCGGGAGGGCCTGGGGGAGCAGTACTTC.

The chain employs TRBV2 and TRBJ1-5; 9 bases align to TRBD1. CDR1 is SNHLY, CDR2 FYNNEI, per germline. The V and J ends lost 3 bases and 5 bases, in that order; junction bases with no gene match: 2. The CDR3 totals 14 residues. CDR3 nucleotide sequence: TGTGCCAGCAGTGAGGGGACAGGGTATCAGCCCCAGCATTTT. Protein: CASSEGTGYQPQHF.

This clone was counted only a few times. The genes are TRBV29-1 and TRBJ2-7; TRBD2 aligns across 8 bases. The CDR3 contains 12 residues. From germline, CDR1 is SQVTM and CDR2 ANQGSEA. Unmatched junction bases numbered 5, after V lost 3 bases and J lost 7 bases. CDR3 residues: CSVDSGAGEQYF. In DNA, the CDR3 is TGCAGCGTTGATAGCGGGGCAGGGGAGCAGTACTTC.

The V call is TRBV5-1, the J call TRBJ2-7; the match to TRBD2 covers 9 bases. The CDR3 is made up of 15 amino acids. The germline V gene encodes CDR1 SGHRS and CDR2 YFSETQ. The junction had 7 bases not matched to a gene; V was cut back by 3 bases and J by 3 bases. CDR3 nucleotides: TGCGCCAGCAGCTACGGGACTAGCAACAACTACGAGCAGTACTTC. Protein: CASSYGTSNNYEQYF.

V gene TRBV30 combines with J gene TRBJ2-1; 8 bases align to TRBD2. CDR3 length equals 13 residues. After removal of 8 bases from V and 4 bases from J, the junction contained 7 bases not matched to a gene. CDR1 and CDR2 from the germline V gene are GTSNPN and SVGIG (reference sequence). Here the CDR3 DNA reads TGTGCCGGGTATACGGGAGGGTACAATGAGCAGTTCTTC. This gives the protein CAGYTGGYNEQFF.

V is TRBV6-5 and J is TRBJ1-4; D not certain. The CDR3 runs 14 residues. V gave up 0 bases and J gave up 7 bases, with 9 bases separating them. From germline, CDR1 is MNHEY and CDR2 SVGAGI. The CDR3, as DNA: TGTGCCAGCAGTTACTCGAGAGGGTCTGAAAAACTGTTTTTT. Translating gives CASSYSRGSEKLFF.

J is TRBJ1-1 and V is TRBV7-6; 7 bases match TRBD1. The CDR3 runs 16 residues. The trim removed 5 bases at V and 0 bases at J, leaving 9 bases unmatched. Germline V gene sequence: CDR1 SGHVS, CDR2 FNYEAQ. CDR3 loop: CASSPPYRGMNTEAFF. DNA for the CDR3: TGTGCCAGCAGCCCCCCCTACAGGGGAATGAACACTGAAGCTTTCTTT.

This chain links TRBV2 with TRBJ1-1; maybe TRBD1 (5 bases). Germline CDR1 SNHLY, CDR2 FYNNEI. Deletions cut 7 bases from V and 10 bases from J, with 10 bases between. This CDR3 region has 10 residues. CDR3 amino acids: CASKQVAAFF. CDR3 in DNA: TGTGCCAGCAAACAGGTCGCAGCTTTCTTT.

V gene TRBV29-1 combines with J gene TRBJ2-4, with D possibly being TRBD2 (7 bases). The length of the CDR3 is 13 residues. Germline assignment: CDR1 SQVTM and CDR2 ANQGSEA. V lost 7 bases, J lost 4 bases, and 14 bases lay in between. The CDR3 sequence: CSATGGGKNIQYF. CDR3 DNA sequence: TGCAGCGCCACGGGGGGCGGGAAAAACATTCAGTACTTC.

The rearrangement joins TRBV28 to TRBJ2-7; TRBD2 aligns across 16 bases. With 4 bases clipped from V and 4 bases from J, the junction kept 10 bases outside the gene matches. This CDR3 comprises 18 residues. The germline CDR1 and CDR2 sequences are MDHEN and SYDVKM. CDR3 protein: CASSSIGGTSGRVYEQYF. CDR3 DNA sequence: TGTGCCAGCAGTTCGATTGGGGGGACTAGCGGGAGGGTGTACGAGCAGTACTTC.

This clone has just one count. The chain has TRBV5-1 and TRBJ1-3, with a possible D match to TRBD1 (6 bases). The CDR3 is 17 amino acids. Trimming left V 0 bases short and J 0 bases short, with 13 bases between. From germline, CDR1 is SGHRS and CDR2 YFSETQ. The CDR3 is CASSLGQTGNSGNTIYF. The CDR3 DNA reads TGCGCCAGCAGCTTGGGACAGACAGGCAACTCTGGAAACACCATATATTTT.

This clone was seen just once. The chain joins TRBV6-1 to TRBJ2-1, with TRBD2 as a possible D gene (6 bases). Germline CDR1 is MNHNS and CDR2 is SASEGT. CDR3 size: 15 residues. The germline V and J ends were trimmed by 2 bases and 2 bases, with 10 bases remaining between them. Written as DNA, the CDR3 is TGTGCCAGCAGTGAATGGGGGGAGCCCTACAATGAGCAGTTCTTC. The encoded protein is CASSEWGEPYNEQFF.

The chain couples TRBV6-4 to TRBJ2-7, with D perhaps TRBD1 (6 bases). The CDR3 totals 14 residues. With 6 bases removed from V and 2 bases from J, the gap between germline ends came to 14 bases. Germline-derived CDR1 and CDR2 are MRHNA and SNTAGT. CDR3 coding DNA: TGTGCCAGCAGGAGCAGGGGAGCGACCTACGAGCAGTACTTC. This codes for CASRSRGATYEQYF.

Here the CDR3 DNA reads TGTGCCTGGAGCCCGACAGGGGGCAGGTCACCCCTCCACTTT. This translates into CAWSPTGGRSPLHF. This rearrangement joins TRBV30 to TRBJ1-6; 10 bases are a match to TRBD1. This CDR3 is 14 amino acids long. The germline gives CDR1 GTSNPN, CDR2 SVGIG (reference sequence). V shed 3 bases and J 10 bases; nucleotides not matched to a gene: 6.